This T cell receptor beta chain was documented in a study of blood T cell repertoires in COVID-19. About the research overall: Samples of COVID-19 (acute and convalescent) were obtained from the United States, Italy and Spain.

This CDR3 contains 14 residues. In germline, CDR1 is SGHAT, CDR2 FQNNGV. V was trimmed by 1 base and J by 5 bases, leaving 10 bases between them. This clone was picked up one time. Libraries were prepared by immunoSEQ multiplex PCR; TCRdb keeps only in-frame clonotypes and omits some of them. The sample records approximately 150,000 clones, 88% being singletons. The specimen sequenced was peripheral blood. This sequence joins TRBV11-2 and TRBJ2-3, with D maybe TRBD2 (7 bases). The TCR comes from a woman aged 60-75 years with acute or convalescent COVID-19. The CDR3 bases are TGTGCCAGCAGCTTAGTCGGGGGGCTAGATACGCAGTATTTT. Its protein is CASSLVGGLDTQYF.